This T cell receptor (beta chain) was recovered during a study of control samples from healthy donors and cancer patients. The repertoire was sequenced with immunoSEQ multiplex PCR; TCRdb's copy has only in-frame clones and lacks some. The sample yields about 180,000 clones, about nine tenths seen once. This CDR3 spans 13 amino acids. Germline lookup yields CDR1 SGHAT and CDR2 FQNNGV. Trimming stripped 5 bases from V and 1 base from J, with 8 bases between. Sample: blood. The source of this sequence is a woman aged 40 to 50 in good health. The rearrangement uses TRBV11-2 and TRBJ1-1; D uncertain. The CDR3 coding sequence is TGTGCCAGCAGCGTCCGGCAGAACACTGAAGCTTTCTTT. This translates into CASSVRQNTEAFF.